What follows are 24 T cell receptor beta chains derived from one specimen sequenced in a study of blood T cell repertoires in COVID-19. Profiling relied on immunoSEQ multiplex PCR, and the TCRdb table lists in-frame clones only, not all of them. Altogether fewer than 200,000 clones are present, roughly 84% being singletons, with the ten largest covering around 1.2%. The sequencing sample was made of PBMCs or T cells enriched from blood (not recorded which). The receptor set was obtained from a human donor with acute COVID-19. The donor label of this sample is uncertain.

The rearrangement uses TRBV2 and TRBJ1-1, with D uncertain. V lost 2 bases to trimming and J lost 8 bases, with 3 bases between them. The CDR3 is made up of 10 amino acids. Germline loops: CDR1 SNHLY, CDR2 FYNNEI. In DNA, the CDR3 is TGTGCCAGCAGTGAATCGGAAGCTTTCTTT. It codes for CASSESEAFF. Filled out from reference TRBV2 and TRBJ1-1, the complete variable domain reads EPEVTQTPSHQVTQMGQEVILRCVPISNHLYFYWYRQILGQKVEFLVSFYNNEISEKSEIFDDQFSVERPDGSNFTLKIRSTKLEDSAMYFCASSESEAFFGQGTRLTVV.

The chain uses TRBV4-2 and TRBJ2-3, with TRBD1 identical over 8 bases. Trimming at V came to 1 base and at J to 6 bases, leaving 9 bases not matched to a gene. Germline V gives CDR1 LGHNA, CDR2 YNFKEQ. The CDR3 has 16 residues. CDR3 in amino acids: CASSQGQGAGKDTQYF. The CDR3 DNA reads as TGTGCCAGCAGCCAAGGCCAGGGGGCCGGGAAGGATACGCAGTATTTT.

This chain uses TRBV7-9 with TRBJ2-2; 10 nucleotides align to TRBD1. Germline trimming cut 1 base from V and 3 bases from J; bases unmatched to any gene: 8. Germline CDR1 reads SEHNR; CDR2 reads FQNEAQ (reference sequence). CDR3 length: 18 residues. CDR3 sequence reads: CASSLDGDRGYYTGELFF. The CDR3, as DNA: TGTGCCAGCAGCTTAGATGGGGACAGGGGTTATTACACCGGGGAGCTGTTTTTT.

V usage is TRBV7-6 and J usage is TRBJ2-7, with 7 bases lining up with TRBD1. V lost 0 bases, J lost 4 bases, and 3 bases stayed unmatched. CDR1 is SGHVS and CDR2 is FNYEAQ in the germline V gene. CDR3 length equals 14 residues. CDR3 loop: CASSLAHRGYEQYF. CDR3 nucleotide sequence: TGTGCCAGCAGCTTAGCGCACAGGGGATACGAGCAGTACTTC.

This clone came up a few times. This chain uses TRBV6-2 or TRBV6-3 with TRBJ1-2; unclear D gene. The CDR3 runs 12 residues. V dropped 0 bases and J dropped 3 bases, with 2 bases sitting between them. Per germline, CDR1 MNHEY and CDR2 SVGEGT. This CDR3 reads CASSYSDYGYTF. CDR3 in DNA: TGTGCCAGCAGTTACTCCGACTATGGCTACACCTTC.

The J gene is TRBJ2-1, the V gene TRBV3-1 (or the pseudogene TRBV3-2); 7 positions agree with TRBD1. Per germline, CDR1 LGHDT and CDR2 YNNKEL (reference sequence). V dropped 4 bases and J dropped 7; count of bases not matched to a gene: 10. The CDR3 has 15 amino acids. The CDR3, as DNA: TGTGCCAGCAGCCCCTTTAGGGGGCGCGATAATGAGCAGTTCTTC. Residues: CASSPFRGRDNEQFF.

The chain has TRBV28 and TRBJ2-7, with D perhaps matching TRBD1 (6 bases). The length of the CDR3 is 18 residues. The V end lost 5 bases, the J end lost 4 bases, and 27 bases lay between the germline ends. Germline CDR1 reads MDHEN; CDR2 reads SYDVKM. The CDR3 DNA is TGTGCCAGCAGTCTCCCCAAACAGGGACCCCTACCTCTTTACGAGCAGTACTTC. This sequence encodes CASSLPKQGPLPLYEQYF.

The chain couples TRBV7-9 to TRBJ2-1; 10 nucleotides align to TRBD2. The CDR3 runs to 19 residues. V shed 4 bases, J shed 10 bases, and the junction held 22 bases outside the gene matches. CDR1 and CDR2 (germline): SEHNR, FQNEAQ (reference sequence). The CDR3 sequence: CASSSEGLAEFLGIQEQFF. In DNA form, the CDR3 reads TGTGCCAGCAGCTCCGAAGGACTAGCGGAGTTCCTGGGAATTCAGGAGCAGTTCTTC.

This rearrangement joins TRBV5-1 to TRBJ1-1; 7 nucleotides match TRBD1. Germline loops: CDR1 SGHRS, CDR2 YFSETQ. The ends lost 1 base at V and 5 bases at J; junction bases unmatched: 5. CDR3 length: 14 amino acids. CDR3 nucleotide sequence: TGCGCCAGCAGCTTGCAGGGACAGCCTACTGAAGCTTTCTTT. It specifies CASSLQGQPTEAFF.

The chain joins TRBV7-2 to TRBJ2-7; 7 nucleotides match TRBD2. Germline V gene sequence: CDR1 SGHTA, CDR2 FQGNSA. The junction had 6 bases not matched to a gene; V was cut back by 4 bases and J by 0 bases. The CDR3 spans 15 residues. The CDR3 coding sequence is TGTGCCAGCAGCTCCCCGGCGGGGGTCTCCTACGAGCAGTACTTC. Translated, it gives CASSSPAGVSYEQYF.

The J gene is TRBJ2-5, the V gene TRBV7-9, with 7 bases lining up with TRBD2. Germline V gene data show CDR1 as SEHNR and CDR2 as FQNEAQ (reference sequence). CDR3 length: 14 residues. The J segment lost 4 bases and the V segment lost 0 bases, leaving 2 bases of the junction unmatched. The CDR3 DNA reads TGTGCCAGCAGCTTAGCGGGAGGGGTAGAGACCCAGTACTTC. Translating gives CASSLAGGVETQYF.

V gene TRBV7-9 combines with J gene TRBJ1-1, with D hard to call. Germline CDR1 is SEHNR and CDR2 is FQNEAQ (reference sequence). Trimming shortened V by 0 bases and J by 3 bases, and 14 bases separated the two germline ends. The CDR3 covers 16 residues. The CDR3 protein is CASSLAGGFGDTEAFF. The CDR3 nucleotides read TGTGCCAGCAGCTTAGCAGGCGGGTTCGGGGACACTGAAGCTTTCTTT.

The chain employs TRBV18 and TRBJ2-2; 8 bases agree with TRBD1. The CDR3 covers 14 residues. With 2 bases clipped from V and 6 bases from J, the junction kept 2 bases outside the gene matches. The germline V gene has CDR1 KGHSH and CDR2 LQKENI. The CDR3 here is CASSPMDRAGELFF. CDR3 nucleotide sequence: TGTGCCAGCTCACCAATGGACAGGGCCGGGGAGCTGTTTTTT.

This clone came up a few times. The rearrangement links TRBV6-6 to TRBJ1-2, with 10 bases that match TRBD1. With V trimmed by 5 bases and J by 13 bases, 22 bases remained unmatched. The CDR3 runs 17 residues. Germline lookup yields CDR1 MNHNY and CDR2 SVGAGI (reference sequence). CDR3 coding DNA: TGTGCCAGCAGTCCTCTTTACGTCGTATCCCGGGACAGGGGATGCACCTTC. This codes for CASSPLYVVSRDRGCTF.

The chain carries TRBV30 and TRBJ1-1; no firm D call. The germline V and J ends were trimmed by 2 bases and 1 base, with 8 bases remaining between them. This CDR3 has 13 residues. CDR1 GTSNPN and CDR2 SVGIG come from the germline V gene (reference sequence). CDR3 amino acids: CAWSSQENTEAFF. The DNA for the CDR3 is TGTGCCTGGAGTTCACAAGAGAACACTGAAGCTTTCTTT.

The chain uses TRBV7-9 and TRBJ1-2, with D perhaps matching TRBD1 (6 bases). The CDR3 has 16 amino acids. Germline assignment: CDR1 SEHNR and CDR2 FQNEAQ (reference sequence). Between the trimmed V and J ends, which lost 5 bases and 4 bases, there was a span of 20 bases. CDR3 loop: CASSLQQGLPPYGYTF. The CDR3 DNA is TGTGCCAGCAGCCTACAACAGGGCCTCCCCCCCTATGGCTACACCTTC. The full variable domain, with the rest looked up from reference TRBV7-9 and TRBJ1-2, is DTGVSQNPRHKITKRGQNVTFRCDPISEHNRLYWYRQTLGQGPEFLTYFQNEAQLEKSRLLSDRFSAERPKGSFSTLEIQRTEQGDSAMYLCASSLQQGLPPYGYTFGSGTRLTVV.

The chain couples TRBV6-5 to TRBJ2-7, with 7 bases identical to TRBD1. With V trimmed by 6 bases and J by 5 bases, 10 bases remained unmatched. Germline CDR1 is MNHEY and CDR2 is SVGAGI. The CDR3 has 14 amino acids. The DNA of the CDR3 is TGTGCCAGCAGAAAACAGGGGATTTTTAACGAGCAGTACTTC. Translating it yields CASRKQGIFNEQYF.

The gene calls are TRBV19 and TRBJ2-1; perhaps TRBD1 as D (6 bases). The CDR3 has 14 amino acids. Germline V gene sequence: CDR1 LNHDA, CDR2 SQIVND (reference sequence). Trimming left V 5 bases short and J 0 bases short, with 8 bases between. As DNA, the CDR3 is TGTGCCAGTAGTGAGGACAGCTCCTACAATGAGCAGTTCTTC. Amino acids: CASSEDSSYNEQFF. The variable domain in full, with the rest retrieved from reference TRBV19 and TRBJ2-1, is DGGITQSPKYLFRKEGQNVTLSCEQNLNHDAMYWYRQDPGQGLRLIYYSQIVNDFQKGDIAEGYSVSREKKESFPLTVTSAQKNPTAFYLCASSEDSSYNEQFFGPGTRLTVL.

CDR3 amino acids: CAWSVLGAGQPQHF. In DNA form, the CDR3 reads TGTGCCTGGAGTGTCTTGGGGGCGGGTCAGCCCCAGCATTTT. The rearrangement links TRBV30 to TRBJ1-5, with D possibly matching TRBD1 (6 bases). Germline CDR1 is GTSNPN and CDR2 is SVGIG (reference sequence). Trimming left V 0 bases short and J 6 bases short, with 12 bases between. This CDR3 spans 14 amino acids.

This chain joins TRBV23-1 and TRBJ2-2; D remains unclear. TRBV23-1 is labeled an ORF, and its function is uncertain. This CDR3 has 14 amino acids. With 0 bases removed from V and 4 bases from J, the gap between germline ends came to 6 bases. The CDR3 bases are TGCGCCAGCAGTCAATCACGGGTCACCGGGGAGCTGTTTTTT. Its protein product is CASSQSRVTGELFF.

CDR3 nucleotides: TGTGCCAGCAGCTTAGGAGGACTAGCGAAAGAGACCCAGTACTTC. Its protein is CASSLGGLAKETQYF. The chain uses TRBV11-2 and TRBJ2-5; TRBD2 agrees at 9 bases. Germline CDR1 SGHAT, CDR2 FQNNGV. CDR3 length: 15 amino acids. V lost 1 base and J lost 3; bases outside the gene matches: 3.

J is TRBJ1-6 and V is TRBV2; D not certain. CDR3 size: 15 residues. The V end was cut by 7 bases, the J end by 9 bases, with 19 bases between. Germline values: CDR1 SNHLY, CDR2 FYNNEI. This CDR3 is CASKKSLQSSSPLHF. In nucleotides, the CDR3 is TGTGCCAGCAAAAAGTCTTTACAGTCAAGTTCACCCCTCCACTTT.

This clone was recorded only once. The chain employs TRBV6-1 and TRBJ1-6, with a weak D call TRBD1 (5 bases). V lost 2 bases to trimming and J lost 5 bases, with 7 bases between them. CDR3 length equals 14 residues. CDR1 MNHNS and CDR2 SASEGT come from the germline V gene. CDR3 amino acids: CASSESTDNSPLHF. The CDR3 DNA reads as TGTGCCAGCAGTGAATCGACAGATAATTCACCCCTCCACTTT.

The chain employs TRBV15 and TRBJ2-5; D gene unclear. This CDR3 contains 13 residues. The germline V and J ends were trimmed by 0 bases and 3 bases, with 5 bases remaining between them. The germline gives CDR1 LNHNV, CDR2 YYDKDF (reference sequence). Here the CDR3 DNA reads TGTGCCACCAGCAGAGATCTCGAAGAGACCCAGTACTTC. The encoded protein is CATSRDLEETQYF.